Reported below is one T cell receptor beta chain. How the authors handled the data: Estimates of nucleated cell counts were drawn from the amplification of reference gene primers. Produced via immunoSEQ multiplex PCR; TCRdb's table is partial and in-frame only. Clone size and the V and J calls come from that table; the DNA yielded D and trimming. The table has 250,000 to 400,000 clones, around 87% seen once. With 5 bases clipped from V and 2 bases from J, the junction kept 11 bases outside the gene matches. CDR1 and CDR2 (germline): SGHAT, FQNNGV. This CDR3 is built from 18 residues. The sample originates from a study of blood T cell repertoires in COVID-19. Study context: Specimens from acute and convalescent COVID-19 originated in the United States, Italy and Spain. PBMCs, B-cell-depleted T cells, or T cells were the source of the cDNA or gDNA that made up the material.

The source is a man between 50 and 59 years old with active or convalescent COVID-19. V and J are TRBV11-2 and TRBJ1-4, with TRBD1 matching over 10 bases. Specimen: peripheral blood. DNA of the CDR3: TGTGCCAGCAGCCCCAGACAGGGGGCGGTGGGCACTAATGAAAAACTGTTTTTT. It codes for CASSPRQGAVGTNEKLFF.